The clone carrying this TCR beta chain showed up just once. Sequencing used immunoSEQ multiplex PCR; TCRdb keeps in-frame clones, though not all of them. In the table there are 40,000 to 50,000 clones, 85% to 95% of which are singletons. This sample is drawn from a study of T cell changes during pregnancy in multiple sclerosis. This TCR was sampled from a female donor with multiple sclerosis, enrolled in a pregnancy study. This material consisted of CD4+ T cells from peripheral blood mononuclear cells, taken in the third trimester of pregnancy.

CDR3 amino acids: CASSPTGTVSYNEQFF. The DNA for the CDR3 is TGTGCCAGCTCACCAACCGGGACAGTCTCCTACAATGAGCAGTTCTTC. The chain recombines TRBV18 with TRBJ2-1; 7 bases are shared with TRBD1. Unmatched junction bases numbered 4, after V lost 2 bases and J lost 0 bases. This CDR3 spans 16 amino acids. The germline CDR1 and CDR2 sequences are KGHSH and LQKENI. Combining the CDR3 with reference TRBV18 and TRBJ2-1 gives the whole variable domain NAGVMQNPRHLVRRRGQEARLRCSPMKGHSHVYWYRQLPEEGLKFMVYLQKENIIDESGMPKERFSAEFPKEGPSILRIQQVVRGDSAAYFCASSPTGTVSYNEQFFGPGTRLTVL.